The sequence of this T cell receptor (beta chain) was determined in a study of CD8 T cells in Susac syndrome. This clonotype showed up just once. Its antigen is as yet unknown. One end of the junction does not line up with germline, which may come from a read error. cDNA came from about 0.5 to 1 ug RNA primed by random hexamers. Each CDR3 protein is one row after TCRdb ran MiXCR on the immunoSEQ multiplex PCR reads. The sample includes around 280,000 distinct CDR3 sequences, 80% to 90% of them seen just once. Study conclusions and caveats: As the study acknowledged, the number of individuals in its TCR sequencing and HLA analysis was relatively small.

From germline, CDR1 is MDHEN and CDR2 SYDVKM. The CDR3 is 13 amino acids. This rearrangement joins TRBV28 to TRBJ2-5; possibly TRBD1 or TRBD2 for D (5 bases each). Sequenced input: CD8+ T cells from PBMCs. The source of this sequence is a human donor with multiple sclerosis. The CDR3 loop reads CASSFQPGTFLDF. The CDR3 DNA is TGTGCCAGCAGCTTCCAACCCGGGACCTTCTTGGACTTC.